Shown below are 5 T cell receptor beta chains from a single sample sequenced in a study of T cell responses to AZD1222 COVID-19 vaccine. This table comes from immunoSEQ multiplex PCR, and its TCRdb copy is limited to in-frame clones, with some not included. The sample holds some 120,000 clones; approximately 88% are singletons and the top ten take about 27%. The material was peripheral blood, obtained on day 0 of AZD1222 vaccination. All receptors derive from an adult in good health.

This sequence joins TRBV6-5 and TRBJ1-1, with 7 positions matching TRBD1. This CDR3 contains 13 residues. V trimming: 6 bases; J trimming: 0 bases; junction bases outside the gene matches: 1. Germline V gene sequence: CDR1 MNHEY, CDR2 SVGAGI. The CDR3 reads CASRTGLNTEAFF. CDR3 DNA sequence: TGTGCCAGCAGGACAGGGTTGAACACTGAAGCTTTCTTT.

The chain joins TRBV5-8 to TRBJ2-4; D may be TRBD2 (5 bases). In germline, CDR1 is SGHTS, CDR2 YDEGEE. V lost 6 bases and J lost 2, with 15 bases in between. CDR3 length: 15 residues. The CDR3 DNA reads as TGTGCCAGCATCTTAGGAGGAGTTACCAAAAACATTCAGTACTTC. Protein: CASILGGVTKNIQYF.

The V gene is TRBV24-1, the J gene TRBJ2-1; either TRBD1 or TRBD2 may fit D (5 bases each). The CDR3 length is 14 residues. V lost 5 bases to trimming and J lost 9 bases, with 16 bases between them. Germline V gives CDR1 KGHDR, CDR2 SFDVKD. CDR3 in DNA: TGTGCCACCAGTGCCGCGTCCGGGGCCAGTGAGCAGTTCTTC. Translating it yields CATSAASGASEQFF.

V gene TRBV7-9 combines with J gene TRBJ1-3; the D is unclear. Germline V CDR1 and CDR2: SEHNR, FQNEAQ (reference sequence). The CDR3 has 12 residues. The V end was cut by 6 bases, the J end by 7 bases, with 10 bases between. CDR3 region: CASSRTGNTIYF. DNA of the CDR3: TGTGCCAGCAGTCGAACGGGGAACACCATATATTTT.

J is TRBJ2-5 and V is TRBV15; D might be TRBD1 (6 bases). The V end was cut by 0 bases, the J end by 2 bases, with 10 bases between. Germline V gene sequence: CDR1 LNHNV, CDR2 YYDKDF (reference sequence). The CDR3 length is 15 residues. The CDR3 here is CATSRDQGTQETQYF. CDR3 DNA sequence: TGTGCCACCAGCAGAGATCAGGGGACACAAGAGACCCAGTACTTC.